The entry that follows covers one T cell receptor (beta chain) sequence. Its antigen is not known. A much larger clone differs from this one at a single base, so this may be a read error. These data originate in a study of T cells after yellow fever vaccination. The authors made TCR cDNA by 5'RACE template switching, adding a universal primer site and UMIs. TCRdb redid the calling of the 5' RACE reads with MiXCR, one entry per CDR3 protein. Of about 250,000 distinct CDR3 sequences listed, roughly 3.7% are singletons. Whole-study results and caveats: Though weaker, the secondary response peaked faster, on day 5 versus 15. There was a possibility that FACS-sorted repertoires contained abundant clonotypes contaminating from the bulk population.

This CDR3 region has 15 residues. Germline V lookup: CDR1 SGHVS, CDR2 FNYEAQ. Sequencing was performed on PBMCs, taken 15 days after the yellow fever booster vaccination. This rearrangement joins TRBV7-6 to TRBJ1-5; maybe TRBD1 (6 bases). The TCR comes from a man between 18 and 29 years old who received the YFV17D yellow fever vaccine. The CDR3 DNA reads as TGTGCCAGCAGCTTATACAGTGGGGGCAATCCGCCCCAGCATTTT. This sequence encodes CASSLYSGGNPPQHF. Full variable domain (remainder filled in from reference TRBV7-6 and TRBJ1-5): GAGVSQSPRYKVTKRGQDVALRCDPISGHVSLYWYRQALGQGPEFLTYFNYEAQQDKSGLPNDRFSAERPEGSISTLTIQRTEQRDSAMYRCASSLYSGGNPPQHFGDGTRLSIL.